The present entry profiles one TCR beta chain with its context. Its antigen is as yet unknown. Its ends do not fully match the called genes, so a read error is possible. The repertoire was sequenced with immunoSEQ multiplex PCR; TCRdb's copy has only in-frame clones and lacks some. Altogether about 5,900 clones are present, 35% to 40% being singletons, with the ten largest covering under 15%. These data originate in a study of CXCR4 blockade with PD-1 therapy in pancreatic cancer. General study results and limits: Tumor clonality averaged approximately 0.15 versus 0.05 in healthy blood, not predicting survival. Antigen-specificity overlap of convergent dominant clones remained unconfirmed. Clone frequency correlated with its number of distinct nucleotide rearrangements.

Sample: tumor tissue. This sequence was found in a human donor with pancreatic ductal adenocarcinoma.

The CDR3: CSVTTSGRADTQYF. The CDR3 bases are TGCAGCGTTACCACTAGCGGGAGAGCAGATACACAGTATTTT. The rearrangement uses TRBV29-1 and TRBJ2-3; 11 nucleotides match TRBD2. Germline CDR1 and CDR2: SQVTM and ANQGSEA. The CDR3 totals 14 residues.